Listed here are 17 T cell receptor beta chains from one sample, sequenced in a study of T cell repertoires in cytomegalovirus infection. TCRdb re-derived calls from the reads in MiXCR, one entry per CDR3 protein. The sample consists of approximately 350,000 distinct CDR3 sequences, just under 35% of them appearing once. Their target antigens are unknown. The starting material was cultured PBMCs, obtained from culture after CMV antigen stimulation. The receptors shown here come from a human donor in good health (CMV status not recorded). Some clones in this sample may be carry-over from other donors' samples.

This clonotype was counted a few times. The V and J genes are TRBV6-6 and TRBJ1-1; D gene uncertain. Looked up from germline, CDR1 is MNHNY and CDR2 is SVGAGI (reference sequence). V lost 2 bases and J 4 bases, leaving 14 bases between the germline ends. This CDR3 is 15 amino acids long. CDR3 amino acids: CASSYRSQIGTEAFF. The CDR3 region has the DNA TGTGCCAGCAGTTACCGGTCCCAGATTGGCACTGAAGCTTTCTTT.

The V call is TRBV12-3 or TRBV12-4, the J call TRBJ2-3, with a possible D match to TRBD2 (5 bases). V gave up 6 bases and J gave up 3 bases, with 19 bases separating them. The CDR3 totals 16 residues. As DNA, the CDR3 is TGTGCCAGCAGCCGGTTAGTGGGAGTTTCTACAGATACGCAGTATTTT. Amino acid sequence: CASSRLVGVSTDTQYF.

The chain is built from TRBV5-3 and TRBJ2-1; TRBD2 aligns across 8 bases. Being an ORF, TRBV5-3 has a function that is uncertain. With 8 bases clipped from V and 4 bases from J, the junction kept 14 bases outside the gene matches. The CDR3 covers 16 residues. The CDR3 nucleotides are TGTGCCAGCAGCGTGGAGCCCAGCGGGAGTTACAATGAGCAGTTCTTC. Protein: CASSVEPSGSYNEQFF.

The chain recombines TRBV6-2 or TRBV6-3 with TRBJ2-7, with 7 bases aligning to TRBD2. J lost 5 bases, V lost 4 bases, and 8 bases had no gene match. Germline V lookup: CDR1 MNHEY, CDR2 SVGEGT. The CDR3 is 14 residues long. CDR3 DNA sequence: TGTGCCAGCAGTTGGGCCGGGAGGCAGGACGAGCAGTACTTC. It specifies CASSWAGRQDEQYF.

This clonotype was counted only a few times. This sequence joins TRBV10-3 and TRBJ2-3; maybe TRBD1 (5 bases). Trimming took 6 bases from V and 1 from J, leaving 8 bases between them. The length of the CDR3 is 13 residues. Germline CDR1 is ENHRY and CDR2 is SYGVKD. For the CDR3, the DNA is TGTGCCATCAGCGCAGGGCGCACAGATACGCAGTATTTT. Translating gives CAISAGRTDTQYF.

The chain uses TRBV19 and TRBJ1-5, with 9 bases fitting TRBD1. CDR3 size: 16 residues. Germline CDR1 and CDR2: LNHDA and SQIVND (reference sequence). Losses at the gene ends were 6 bases for V and 5 bases for J; bases not matched to a gene: 11. The CDR3 region is CASSTTDRGSYQPQHF. The CDR3 bases are TGTGCCAGTAGCACTACTGACAGGGGGTCTTATCAGCCCCAGCATTTT.

This clonotype came up a few times. The CDR3 loop reads CASSVSGGSYEQYV. CDR3 in DNA: TGTGCCAGTAGTGTTAGCGGGGGATCCTACGAGCAGTACGTC. This chain uses TRBV19 with TRBJ2-7; 9 bases align to TRBD2. Germline assignment: CDR1 LNHDA and CDR2 SQIVND (reference sequence). V was pared by 5 bases and J by 1 base, with 3 bases of the junction left unmatched. The CDR3 has 14 amino acids.

This clonotype was picked up a small number of times. In nucleotides, the CDR3 is TGTGCCAGCAGTTATTCGGGACAGCTGAGAAATGAAAAACTGTTTTTT. As protein: CASSYSGQLRNEKLFF. The chain recombines TRBV6-5 with TRBJ1-4, with 7 bases matching TRBD1. The CDR3 runs to 16 residues. After removal of 3 bases from V and 5 bases from J, the junction contained 9 bases not matched to a gene. Germline V gives CDR1 MNHEY, CDR2 SVGAGI.

The CDR3 DNA reads TGCGCCAGCAGCCGAATCACGGGACTAGCGTCTCCCAGGAGGCAGTATTTT. Translation gives CASSRITGLASPRRQYF. This chain joins TRBV4-1 and TRBJ2-3; 10 bases map to TRBD2. CDR1 and CDR2 from the germline V gene are MGHRA and YSYEKL. V was pared by 4 bases and J by 11 bases, with 18 bases of the junction left unmatched. The CDR3 has 17 amino acids.

The chain links TRBV20-1 to TRBJ2-7; unclear D gene. This CDR3 has 13 amino acids. The V end lost 5 bases, the J end lost 6 bases, and 17 bases lay between the germline ends. The germline gives CDR1 DFQATT, CDR2 SNEGSKA (reference sequence). CDR3 bases: TGCAGTGCTCGTCCCTATCCCATGGCCGAGCAGTACTTC. This gives the protein CSARPYPMAEQYF.

This clonotype was seen more than once but under ten times. The chain combines TRBV4-3 with TRBJ2-1; a possible D gene is TRBD2 (5 bases). Between the trimmed V and J ends, which lost 1 base and 6 bases, there was a span of 16 bases. The CDR3 contains 16 residues. Looked up from germline, CDR1 is LGHNA and CDR2 is YSLEER. CDR3 sequence reads: CASSQAAGKERNEQFF. The CDR3 DNA reads TGCGCCAGCAGCCAAGCGGCCGGGAAGGAGCGCAATGAGCAGTTCTTC.

This clonotype was detected many times. This chain links TRBV6-1 with TRBJ2-2; D is possibly TRBD1 (6 bases). V was pared by 5 bases and J by 0 bases, with 13 bases between. Looked up from germline, CDR1 is MNHNS and CDR2 is SASEGT. There are 16 residues in the CDR3. The CDR3 DNA is TGTGCCAGCAGTTATCTACAGGGAGCGAACACCGGGGAGCTGTTTTTT. This encodes CASSYLQGANTGELFF.

This clonotype was counted only a few times. The genes are TRBV24-1 and TRBJ2-1; the D gene is possibly TRBD2 (6 bases). V lost 3 bases and J 6 bases, leaving 17 bases between the germline ends. CDR3 length equals 16 residues. Per germline, CDR1 KGHDR and CDR2 SFDVKD. The CDR3 sequence: CATSDRTGGMGNEQFF. The CDR3 DNA is TGTGCCACCAGTGATCGAACCGGCGGGATGGGCAATGAGCAGTTCTTC.

The chain recombines TRBV25-1 with TRBJ2-5; no definite D call. Germline V gives CDR1 MGHDK, CDR2 SYGVNS. CDR3 length: 14 residues. V lost 5 bases to trimming and J lost 4 bases, with 14 bases between them. CDR3 amino acids: CASSPSGIGETQYF. As DNA, the CDR3 is TGTGCCAGCAGTCCATCCGGTATCGGAGAGACCCAGTACTTC.

This clonotype was picked up many times. The chain is built from TRBV7-8 and TRBJ2-5, with 10 bases aligning to TRBD1. This CDR3 has 15 residues. CDR1 SGHVS and CDR2 FQNEAQ come from the germline V gene. V lost 5 bases and J lost 5; bases outside the gene matches: 8. CDR3 in DNA: TGTGCCAGCAGCGGCGGGACAGGGGCTTGGGAGACCCAGTACTTC. As protein: CASSGGTGAWETQYF.

There are many counts of this clonotype. CDR3 in DNA: TGTGCCAGCAGTTTTCTGGGGCTAGCGGGAGTTAGGGAGCAGTTCTTC. This codes for CASSFLGLAGVREQFF. The chain links TRBV12-3 or TRBV12-4 to TRBJ2-1, with 10 bases lining up with TRBD2. The J segment lost 10 bases and the V segment lost 3 bases, leaving 12 bases of the junction unmatched. The CDR3 spans 16 residues.

The chain has TRBV7-4 and TRBJ1-4; 7 bases agree with TRBD1. V gave up 6 bases and J gave up 8 bases; unmatched junction bases: 12. The CDR3 sequence is 15 residues long. The V gene's germline CDR1 is SGHVT and CDR2 SQSDAQ. The CDR3 DNA reads as TGTGCCAGCAGGACCCGACAGGGCGGGCGCGAAAAACTGTTTTTT. Residues: CASRTRQGGREKLFF.